These 32 T cell receptor beta chains were sequenced from one sample in a study of human T cells and chemical hapten exposure. The total RNA was obtained from whole blood that was not fractionated. TCRdb reprocessed the 5' RACE reads with MiXCR, giving one entry per CDR3 protein. The sample has 110,000 to 150,000 distinct CDR3 sequences, about 4.3% seen once. All receptors come from a female donor in good health.

This clonotype was detected ten times or more. The gene calls are TRBV7-3 and TRBJ2-1; TRBD1 agrees at 8 bases. The J segment lost 5 bases and the V segment lost 6 bases, leaving 6 bases of the junction unmatched. Germline V CDR1 and CDR2: SGHTA, FQGTGA. The CDR3 contains 14 residues. The CDR3 DNA is TGTGCCAGCAGACTAGGACAGGGTAACAATGAGCAGTTCTTC. As protein: CASRLGQGNNEQFF.

This clonotype was seen many times. The chain has TRBV5-1 and TRBJ2-3; D ambiguous. V was clipped by 1 base and J by 3 bases, with 12 bases between them. Germline CDR1 reads SGHRS; CDR2 reads YFSETQ. The CDR3 loop spans 15 amino acids. The CDR3 coding sequence is TGCGCCAGCAGCTTGTACAGCCAAGGGACAGATACGCAGTATTTT. Translated, it gives CASSLYSQGTDTQYF.

This clonotype has at least ten counts. This chain links TRBV29-1 with TRBJ1-2; 7 bases are shared with TRBD1. V shed 5 bases and J 5 bases; nucleotides not matched to a gene: 5. This CDR3 contains 12 residues. Germline values: CDR1 SQVTM, CDR2 ANQGSEA. CDR3 sequence reads: CSVRQGSYGYTF. The CDR3 DNA reads as TGCAGCGTTAGACAGGGAAGTTATGGCTACACCTTC.

This clonotype was found many times. For the CDR3, the DNA is TGCGCCAGCAGTGGCAACTCCTACAATGAGCAGTTCTTC. This sequence encodes CASSGNSYNEQFF. The chain uses TRBV10-2 and TRBJ2-1; D not resolved. V lost 4 bases to trimming and J lost 0 bases, with 4 bases between them. CDR3 size: 13 residues. Germline V gives CDR1 WSHSY, CDR2 SAAADI.

This clonotype was observed many times. The gene calls are TRBV6-2 or TRBV6-3 and TRBJ2-2; D is uncertain. The germline gives CDR1 MNHEY, CDR2 SVGEGT. CDR3 length equals 14 residues. V was cut by 2 bases and J by 3 bases, with 7 bases left in between. CDR3 bases: TGTGCCAGCAGTTACAGGGTCGACACCGGGGAGCTGTTTTTT. Amino acids: CASSYRVDTGELFF.

This sequence joins TRBV6-1 and TRBJ2-1; 10 nucleotides match TRBD1. This CDR3 is 14 amino acids long. The ends lost 2 bases at V and 15 bases at J; junction bases unmatched: 10. Per germline, CDR1 MNHNS and CDR2 SASEGT. This chain's CDR3 is CASSEWDRGYEMFF. The CDR3, as DNA: TGTGCCAGCAGTGAATGGGACAGGGGTTATGAGATGTTCTTC.

This clonotype showed up many times. Here the CDR3 DNA reads TGTGCCACCTCGTCCGGGGGAAACAATGAGCAGTTCTTC. Residues: CATSSGGNNEQFF. The chain joins TRBV21-1 to TRBJ2-1; TRBD1 is the table's D call and was not checked against the DNA. TRBV21-1 is a pseudogene. The CDR3 spans 13 residues.

This clonotype came up many times. The chain has TRBV6-5 and TRBJ1-6; D gene uncertain. Germline CDR1 is MNHEY and CDR2 is SVGAGI. Trimming cost V 2 bases and J 0 bases, with 17 bases left between them. The CDR3 runs 19 residues. CDR3 in amino acids: CASSYTGIDPSSYNSPLHF. The CDR3 DNA follows: TGTGCCAGCAGTTACACCGGGATTGACCCGAGCTCCTATAATTCACCCCTCCACTTT.

Many counts were recorded for this clonotype. This chain joins TRBV2 and TRBJ1-5; the D gene is possibly TRBD1 (5 bases). CDR3 length: 14 amino acids. Trimming shortened V by 8 bases and J by 0 bases, and 11 bases separated the two germline ends. Per the germline V gene, CDR1 is SNHLY and CDR2 is FYNNEI. CDR3 amino acids: CASGAQGSNQPQHF. In nucleotides, the CDR3 is TGTGCCAGCGGAGCCCAGGGTAGCAATCAGCCCCAGCATTTT.

In its sample, this clonotype was seen many times. The chain combines TRBV29-1 with TRBJ2-7, with 7 bases matching TRBD1. The CDR3 contains 13 residues. The germline V gene has CDR1 SQVTM and CDR2 ANQGSEA. Trimming took 7 bases from V and 2 from J; bases not matched to a gene: 8. The CDR3 protein is CSALGGRTYEQYF. In DNA, the CDR3 is TGCAGCGCCCTAGGGGGCAGAACCTACGAGCAGTACTTC.

There are many counts of this clonotype. V is TRBV7-2 and J is TRBJ2-3; D is perhaps TRBD1 or TRBD2 (6 bases each). Per the germline V gene, CDR1 is SGHTA and CDR2 is FQGNSA. This CDR3 region has 16 residues. V lost 0 bases and J lost 6, with 16 bases in between. The CDR3 here is CASSLAGLGAGDTQYF. In DNA form, the CDR3 reads TGTGCCAGCAGCTTAGCTGGCCTGGGGGCGGGGGATACGCAGTATTTT.

This clonotype was seen repeatedly, ten times or more. The chain uses TRBV5-6 and TRBJ2-4; D unresolved. Germline CDR1 and CDR2: SGHDT and YYEEEE. Trimming removed 0 bases at V and 0 bases at J, with 13 bases between. The length of the CDR3 is 17 residues. This CDR3 is CASSLVTDNRAKNIQYF. The CDR3 nucleotides are TGTGCCAGCAGCTTGGTAACAGATAATAGAGCCAAAAACATTCAGTACTTC.

Regarding this clonotype: Given a much more abundant clone one base away, this may be a read error. The rearrangement links TRBV5-6 to TRBJ2-5, with 8 nucleotides matching TRBD1. Germline CDR1 SGHDT, CDR2 YYEEEE. The CDR3 covers 15 residues. The ends lost 6 bases at V and 7 bases at J; junction bases unmatched: 14. CDR3 region: CASIPGQGRLRTQYF. The CDR3 DNA reads TGTGCCAGCATCCCAGGACAGGGACGGCTCCGGACCCAGTACTTC.

Of note for this clonotype: A single base separates this from a much larger clone, so it may be a read error. The chain couples TRBV20-1 to TRBJ2-4, with TRBD2 matching 12 bases. The V and J ends lost 2 bases and 0 bases, in that order; junction bases with no gene match: 11. This CDR3 comprises 19 residues. Germline V gives CDR1 DFQATT, CDR2 SNEGSKA (reference sequence). CDR3 sequence reads: CSARRATSGGIRAKNIQYF. For the CDR3, the DNA is TGCAGTGCTAGACGAGCTACTAGCGGGGGGATCCGAGCCAAAAACATTCAGTACTTC.

A remark on this clonotype: Given a much more abundant clone one base away, this may be a read error. The chain couples TRBV12-3 or TRBV12-4 to TRBJ1-2, with unresolved D. CDR3 length: 14 residues. The CDR3 is CASSLVVGIYGDTF. The DNA of the CDR3 is TGTGCCAGCAGTTTAGTAGTAGGGATCTATGGCGACACCTTC.

This clonotype was seen more than once but under ten times. The V gene is TRBV19, the J gene TRBJ2-2; D call uncertain. Germline V gives CDR1 LNHDA, CDR2 SQIVND (reference sequence). This CDR3 spans 13 amino acids. The V gene lost 7 bases and the J gene lost 8 bases, with 14 bases spanning the gap. DNA of the CDR3: TGTGCCAGTAAGATCCGGCGTGCGGGGGAGCTGTTTTTT. Its protein product is CASKIRRAGELFF.

This clonotype showed up many times. This chain uses TRBV27 with TRBJ2-7; the D gene is possibly TRBD2 (6 bases). V lost 0 bases to trimming and J lost 0 bases, with 9 bases between them. The CDR3 covers 15 residues. The germline V gene has CDR1 MNHEY and CDR2 SMNVEV (reference sequence). CDR3 nucleotide sequence: TGTGCCAGCAGTTTATCCTGGGGGGACTCCTACGAGCAGTACTTC. Encoded protein: CASSLSWGDSYEQYF.

Notes on this clonotype: This may be a read error, as it is one base from a much larger clone. J is TRBJ1-6 and V is TRBV12-3 or TRBV12-4; D is unclear. The CDR3 is 15 amino acids. CDR3: CASSLSGQNNSRLHF. CDR3 coding DNA: TGTGCCAGCAGTTTAAGTGGCCAAAATAATTCACGCCTCCACTTT.

This clonotype was recorded at least ten times. The gene calls are TRBV3-1 and TRBJ2-5, with D perhaps TRBD1 or TRBD2 (5 bases each). CDR3 length: 15 residues. V was trimmed by 0 bases and J by 14 bases, leaving 22 bases between them. Germline lookup yields CDR1 LGHDT and CDR2 YNNKEL (reference sequence). CDR3: CASSQDGEGPREAYF. The CDR3 DNA follows: TGTGCCAGCAGCCAAGACGGAGAGGGGCCACGCGAGGCCTACTTC.

In this sample, this clonotype turned up many times. The chain uses TRBV27 and TRBJ1-2; D is unresolved. V dropped 3 bases and J dropped 0 bases, with 8 bases sitting between them. CDR1 is MNHEY and CDR2 is SMNVEV in the germline V gene (reference sequence). The CDR3 contains 14 residues. The CDR3 region has the DNA TGTGCCAGCAGTTTCGGCACGGCTAACTATGGCTACACCTTC. Translated, it gives CASSFGTANYGYTF.

This rearrangement joins TRBV2 to TRBJ1-1; D not certain. The germline V and J ends were trimmed by 6 bases and 0 bases, with 8 bases remaining between them. The CDR3 extends over 13 amino acids. In germline, CDR1 is SNHLY, CDR2 FYNNEI. The chain's CDR3 is CASRKQMNTEAFF. The CDR3 DNA reads TGTGCCAGCAGAAAACAAATGAACACTGAAGCTTTCTTT.

At least ten counts were recorded for this clonotype. This chain joins TRBV6-1 and TRBJ1-4, with a tentative D call TRBD1 (5 bases). Germline V gene lookup returns CDR1 MNHNS and CDR2 SASEGT. This CDR3 contains 16 residues. V was cut by 6 bases and J by 6 bases, with 20 bases left in between. CDR3 residues: CASSSTPGRGDEKLFF. The CDR3 DNA follows: TGTGCCAGCAGCTCTACACCGGGACGGGGGGATGAAAAACTGTTTTTT.

This clonotype was recorded at least ten times. The chain uses TRBV28 and TRBJ2-3; D is undetermined. The CDR3 sequence is 15 residues long. Germline-derived CDR1 and CDR2 are MDHEN and SYDVKM. V lost 2 bases and J lost 1, with 10 bases in between. CDR3 protein: CASSLAVAGTDTQYF. Here the CDR3 DNA reads TGTGCCAGCAGTTTAGCGGTGGCGGGCACAGATACGCAGTATTTT.

At least ten counts were recorded for this clonotype. This chain links TRBV7-9 with TRBJ1-5; D is unresolved. The CDR3 runs 12 residues. V lost 1 base and J 7 bases, leaving 5 bases between the germline ends. From germline, CDR1 is SEHNR and CDR2 FQNEAQ (reference sequence). The chain's CDR3 is CASSLVGQPQHF. CDR3 nucleotides: TGTGCCAGCAGCTTAGTTGGGCAGCCCCAGCATTTT.

V and J are TRBV16 and TRBJ2-2, with D uncertain. Germline CDR1 is KGHSY and CDR2 is FQNENV. The V end lost 5 bases, the J end lost 3 bases, and 7 bases lay between the germline ends. The CDR3 is 13 amino acids. The CDR3 bases are TGTGCCAGCAGCTTCAAATACACCGGGGAGCTGTTTTTT. It codes for CASSFKYTGELFF.

This clonotype was detected a few times. The V gene is TRBV5-1, the J gene TRBJ1-6; no firm D call. With 0 bases removed from V and 0 bases from J, the gap between germline ends came to 25 bases. This CDR3 comprises 22 residues. Germline CDR1 and CDR2: SGHRS and YFSETQ. The CDR3 sequence is CASSLVAGPEITSSSYNSPLHF. The DNA of the CDR3 is TGCGCCAGCAGCTTGGTGGCGGGTCCTGAAATAACTTCGAGCTCCTATAATTCACCCCTCCACTTT.

This rearrangement joins TRBV2 to TRBJ1-5, with 8 bases matching TRBD1. This CDR3 has 14 amino acids. V shed 3 bases, J shed 7 bases, and the junction held 5 bases outside the gene matches. Germline assignment: CDR1 SNHLY and CDR2 FYNNEI. CDR3 amino acids: CASSDGQGKQPQHF. The CDR3 DNA is TGTGCCAGCAGTGATGGACAGGGAAAGCAGCCCCAGCATTTT.

This clonotype has at least ten counts. The CDR3 sequence: CASSFSVSSYEQYF. The CDR3 region has the DNA TGTGCCAGCAGTTTCTCGGTCAGCTCCTACGAGCAGTACTTC. The chain combines TRBV12-3 or TRBV12-4 with TRBJ2-7, with D unclear. The CDR3 extends over 14 amino acids. Trimming took off 3 bases at V and 0 bases at J, with 9 bases between the two ends.

The chain has TRBV12-3 or TRBV12-4 and TRBJ1-5; 10 nucleotides line up with TRBD1. With 6 bases clipped from V and 6 bases from J, the junction kept 8 bases outside the gene matches. The CDR3 sequence is 15 residues long. For the CDR3, the DNA is TGTGCCAGCAGAACCGGGACAGGGGATTCTCAGCCCCAGCATTTT. Its protein product is CASRTGTGDSQPQHF.

This clonotype was detected many times. This chain connects TRBV20-1 to TRBJ2-5, with 9 bases aligning to TRBD1. V shed 6 bases and J 2 bases; nucleotides not matched to a gene: 19. The CDR3 is 18 amino acids. Germline loops: CDR1 DFQATT, CDR2 SNEGSKA (reference sequence). CDR3 protein: CSAPGQGNLYYVQETQYF. The CDR3 DNA reads as TGCAGTGCCCCCGGACAGGGGAACCTATATTATGTACAAGAGACCCAGTACTTC.

At least ten counts were recorded for this clonotype. This chain uses TRBV3-1 with TRBJ2-7, with 10 bases aligning to TRBD2. Germline CDR1 reads LGHDT; CDR2 reads YNNKEL (reference sequence). This CDR3 region has 15 residues. The junction had 3 bases not matched to a gene; V was cut back by 4 bases and J by 0 bases. In nucleotides, the CDR3 is TGTGCCAGCAGCCGAACTAGCGGGGTCTCCTACGAGCAGTACTTC. Translating it yields CASSRTSGVSYEQYF.

This clonotype showed up many times. The chain employs TRBV28 and TRBJ1-1, with D perhaps TRBD1 (5 bases). V was pared by 5 bases and J by 3 bases, with 16 bases between. Germline lookup yields CDR1 MDHEN and CDR2 SYDVKM. This CDR3 spans 15 amino acids. CDR3 nucleotides: TGTGCCAGCAGTACGCCCGGCGGGGGGGACACTGAAGCTTTCTTT. This encodes CASSTPGGGDTEAFF.